The source of this T cell receptor (beta chain) is a study of cytomegalovirus exposure and HLA in healthy donors. Overall study results and limits: Relative to equally common others, HLA-associated TCR beta chains showed greater clonal expansion in a later analysis.

V lost 5 bases and J lost 2, with 13 bases in between. The CDR3 consists of 14 residues. The germline gives CDR1 SGHNT, CDR2 YYREEE (reference sequence). The PCR had 60 Vbeta and 13 Jbeta primers. Authors' data handling: The authors later counted tens of millions of unique TCR beta chains, 9.5 million to 13 million of them shared. Profiling relied on immunoSEQ multiplex PCR, and the TCRdb table lists in-frame clones only, not all of them. V, J and clone size are taken as reported in that table, and D and trimming were inferred from the DNA itself. The sample includes around 100,000 clones, 74% of them seen just once. With regard to this clone: Its antigen is unidentified.

This chain links TRBV5-4 with TRBJ1-2; D is unclear. The sequencing sample was made of PBMCs. The clonotype was recovered from a middle-aged man in good health and CMV-seropositive. In nucleotides, the CDR3 is TGTGCCAGCAGACCTCCGGGAGCCAACTATGGCTACACCTTC. Its protein is CASRPPGANYGYTF.